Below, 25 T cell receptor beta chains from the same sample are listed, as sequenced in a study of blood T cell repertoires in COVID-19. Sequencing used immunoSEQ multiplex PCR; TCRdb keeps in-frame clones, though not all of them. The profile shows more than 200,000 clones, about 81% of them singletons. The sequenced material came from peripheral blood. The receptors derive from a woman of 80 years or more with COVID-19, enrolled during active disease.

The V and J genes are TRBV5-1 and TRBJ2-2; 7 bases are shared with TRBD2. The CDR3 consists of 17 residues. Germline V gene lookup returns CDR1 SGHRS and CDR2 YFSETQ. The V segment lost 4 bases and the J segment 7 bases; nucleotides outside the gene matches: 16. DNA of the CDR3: TGCGCCAGCAGCCCAGGAGGCCGCAGGGAGGGAGGCGGGGAGCTGTTTTTT. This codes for CASSPGGRREGGGELFF.

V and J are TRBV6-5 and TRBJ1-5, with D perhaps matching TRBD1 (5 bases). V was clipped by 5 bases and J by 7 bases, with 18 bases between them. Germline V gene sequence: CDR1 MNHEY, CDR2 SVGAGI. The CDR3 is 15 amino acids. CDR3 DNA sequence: TGTGCCAGCAGTCCAGGGCAGGGAGGCGGACAGCCCCAGCATTTT. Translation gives CASSPGQGGGQPQHF.

This CDR3 is CASREWGAGNQPQHF. The CDR3 bases are TGTGCCAGTAGGGAGTGGGGAGCGGGTAATCAGCCCCAGCATTTT. The chain joins TRBV19 to TRBJ1-5; D is undetermined. Trimming cost V 6 bases and J 4 bases, with 16 bases left between them. The CDR3 sequence is 15 residues long. The germline V gene has CDR1 LNHDA and CDR2 SQIVND (reference sequence).

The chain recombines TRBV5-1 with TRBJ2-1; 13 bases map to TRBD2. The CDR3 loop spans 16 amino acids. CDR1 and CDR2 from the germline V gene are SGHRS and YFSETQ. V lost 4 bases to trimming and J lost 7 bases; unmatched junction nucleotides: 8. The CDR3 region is CASSPRLAGGGNEQFF. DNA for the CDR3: TGCGCCAGCAGCCCACGACTAGCGGGGGGAGGGAATGAGCAGTTCTTC.

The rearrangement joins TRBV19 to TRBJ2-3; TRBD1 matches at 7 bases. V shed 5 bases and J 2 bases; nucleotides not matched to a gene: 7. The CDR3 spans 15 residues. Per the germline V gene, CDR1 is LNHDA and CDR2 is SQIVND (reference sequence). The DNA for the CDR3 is TGTGCCAGTAGTGCCCGGGACAGTTTCACAGATACGCAGTATTTT. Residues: CASSARDSFTDTQYF. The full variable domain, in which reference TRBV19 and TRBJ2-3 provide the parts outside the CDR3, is DGGITQSPKYLFRKEGQNVTLSCEQNLNHDAMYWYRQDPGQGLRLIYYSQIVNDFQKGDIAEGYSVSREKKESFPLTVTSAQKNPTAFYLCASSARDSFTDTQYFGPGTRLTVL.

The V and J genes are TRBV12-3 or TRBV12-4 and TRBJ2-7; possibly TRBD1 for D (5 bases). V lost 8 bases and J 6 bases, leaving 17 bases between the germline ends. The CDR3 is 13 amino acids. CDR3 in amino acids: CASSRTWGLEQYF. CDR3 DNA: TGTGCCAGCTCAAGGACATGGGGCCTCGAGCAGTACTTC.

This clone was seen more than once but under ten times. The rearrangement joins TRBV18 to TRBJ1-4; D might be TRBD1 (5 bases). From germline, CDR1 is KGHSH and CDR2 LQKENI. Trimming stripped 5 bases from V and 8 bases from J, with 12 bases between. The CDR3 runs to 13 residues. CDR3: CASSVSRVEKLFF. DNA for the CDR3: TGTGCCAGCTCAGTGTCCAGGGTGGAAAAACTGTTTTTT.

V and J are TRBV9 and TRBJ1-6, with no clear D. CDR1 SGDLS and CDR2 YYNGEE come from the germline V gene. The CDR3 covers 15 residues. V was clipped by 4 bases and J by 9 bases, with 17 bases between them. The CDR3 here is CASSPSGTYGSPLHF. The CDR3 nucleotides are TGTGCCAGCAGCCCCAGCGGCACGTATGGTTCACCCCTCCACTTT.

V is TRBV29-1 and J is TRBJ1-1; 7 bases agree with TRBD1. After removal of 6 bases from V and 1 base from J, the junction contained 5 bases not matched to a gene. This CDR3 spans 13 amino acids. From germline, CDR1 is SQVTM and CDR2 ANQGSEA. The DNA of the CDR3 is TGCAGCGTGCAGACAGGGTGGAACACTGAAGCTTTCTTT. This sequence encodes CSVQTGWNTEAFF. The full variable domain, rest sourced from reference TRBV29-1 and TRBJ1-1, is SAVISQKPSRDICQRGTSLTIQCQVDSQVTMMFWYRQQPGQSLTLIATANQGSEATYESGFVIDKFPISRPNLTFSTLTVSNMSPEDSSIYLCSVQTGWNTEAFFGQGTRLTVV.

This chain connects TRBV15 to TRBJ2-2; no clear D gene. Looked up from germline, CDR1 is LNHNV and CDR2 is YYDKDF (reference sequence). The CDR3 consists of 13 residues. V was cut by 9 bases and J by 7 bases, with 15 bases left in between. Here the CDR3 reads CATALENLGELFF. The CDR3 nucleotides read TGTGCCACAGCTCTTGAGAATCTCGGGGAGCTGTTTTTT.

The CDR3 sequence: CASRRGNSPLHF. CDR3 coding DNA: TGCGCCAGCCGCAGGGGGAATTCACCCCTCCACTTT. This chain connects TRBV10-2 to TRBJ1-6; 7 bases align to TRBD1. The V segment lost 8 bases and the J segment 7 bases; nucleotides outside the gene matches: 2. CDR3 length: 12 residues. Per the germline V gene, CDR1 is WSHSY and CDR2 is SAAADI.

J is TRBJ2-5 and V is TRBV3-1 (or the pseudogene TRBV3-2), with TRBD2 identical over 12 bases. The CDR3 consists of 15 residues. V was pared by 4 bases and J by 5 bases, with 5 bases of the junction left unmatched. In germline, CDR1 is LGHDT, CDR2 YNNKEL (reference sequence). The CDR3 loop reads CASSRTSGTQETQYF. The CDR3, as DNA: TGTGCCAGCAGCCGGACTAGCGGGACCCAGGAGACCCAGTACTTC.

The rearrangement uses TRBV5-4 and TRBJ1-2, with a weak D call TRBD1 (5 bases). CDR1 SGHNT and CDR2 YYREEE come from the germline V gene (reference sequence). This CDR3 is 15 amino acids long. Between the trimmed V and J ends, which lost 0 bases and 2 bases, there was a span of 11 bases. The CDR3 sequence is CASSLGSEGNYGYTF. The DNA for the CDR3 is TGTGCCAGCAGCTTGGGGTCGGAGGGGAACTATGGCTACACCTTC.

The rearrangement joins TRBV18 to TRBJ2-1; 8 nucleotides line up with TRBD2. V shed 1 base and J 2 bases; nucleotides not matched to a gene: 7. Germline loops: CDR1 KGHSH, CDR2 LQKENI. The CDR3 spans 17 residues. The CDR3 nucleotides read TGTGCCAGCTCACCACGAACGGGAGGGGGGGCCTACAATGAGCAGTTCTTC. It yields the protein CASSPRTGGGAYNEQFF.

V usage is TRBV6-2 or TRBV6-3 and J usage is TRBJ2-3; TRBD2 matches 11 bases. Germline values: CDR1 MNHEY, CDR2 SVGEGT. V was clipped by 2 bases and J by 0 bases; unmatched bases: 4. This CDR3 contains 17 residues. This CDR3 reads CASSYPRTSGSTDTQYF. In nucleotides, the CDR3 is TGTGCCAGCAGTTACCCTAGGACTAGCGGGAGCACAGATACGCAGTATTTT.

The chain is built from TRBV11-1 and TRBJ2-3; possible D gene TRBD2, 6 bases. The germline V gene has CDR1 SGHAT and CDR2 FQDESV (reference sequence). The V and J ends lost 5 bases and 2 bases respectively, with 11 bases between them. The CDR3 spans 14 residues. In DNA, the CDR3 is TGTGCCAGCAGCCCCCGGACTATCACAGATACGCAGTATTTT. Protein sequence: CASSPRTITDTQYF.

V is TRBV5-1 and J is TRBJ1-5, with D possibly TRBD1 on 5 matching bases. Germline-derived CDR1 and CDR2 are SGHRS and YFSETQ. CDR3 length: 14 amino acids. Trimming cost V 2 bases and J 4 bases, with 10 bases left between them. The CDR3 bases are TGCGCCAGCAGCTTCGGGGGAATGAATCAGCCCCAGCATTTT. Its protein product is CASSFGGMNQPQHF.

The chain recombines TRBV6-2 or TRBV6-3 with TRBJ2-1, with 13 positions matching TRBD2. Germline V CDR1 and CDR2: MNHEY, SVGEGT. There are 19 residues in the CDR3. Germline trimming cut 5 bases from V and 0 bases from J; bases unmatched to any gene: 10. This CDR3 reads CASSGLLGLAGASYNEQFF. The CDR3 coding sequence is TGTGCCAGCAGTGGACTTCTTGGACTAGCGGGGGCCTCCTACAATGAGCAGTTCTTC.

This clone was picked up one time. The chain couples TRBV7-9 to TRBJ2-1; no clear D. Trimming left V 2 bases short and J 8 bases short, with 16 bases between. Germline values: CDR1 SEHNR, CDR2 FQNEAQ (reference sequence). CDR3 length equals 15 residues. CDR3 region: CASSLMGYLGHEQFF. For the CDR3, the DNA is TGTGCCAGCAGCTTAATGGGCTACCTTGGGCATGAGCAGTTCTTC.

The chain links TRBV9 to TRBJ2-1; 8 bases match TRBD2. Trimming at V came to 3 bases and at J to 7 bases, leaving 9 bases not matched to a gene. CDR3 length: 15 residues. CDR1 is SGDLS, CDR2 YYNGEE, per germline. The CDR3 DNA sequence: TGTGCCAGCAGCGCCGGAGCGGGAGCGGGAAATGAGCAGTTCTTC. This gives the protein CASSAGAGAGNEQFF.

The CDR3 region has the DNA TGTGCCAGCAGCCGGCGGGACAGGGGTATCTATGGCTACACCTTC. This translates into CASSRRDRGIYGYTF. The V and J genes are TRBV5-8 and TRBJ1-2; 10 positions match TRBD1. This CDR3 contains 15 residues. Germline lookup yields CDR1 SGHTS and CDR2 YDEGEE. V was pared by 4 bases and J by 4 bases, with 7 bases of the junction left unmatched.

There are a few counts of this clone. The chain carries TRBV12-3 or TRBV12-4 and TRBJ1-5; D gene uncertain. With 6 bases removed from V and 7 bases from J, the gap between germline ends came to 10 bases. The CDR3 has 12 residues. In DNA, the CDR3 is TGTGCCAGCAGCTCAACAAGACAGCCCCAGCATTTT. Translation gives CASSSTRQPQHF.

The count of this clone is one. This chain's CDR3 is CASSLIVGATNEKLFF. The DNA of the CDR3 is TGTGCCAGCAGCTTAATAGTGGGAGCAACTAATGAAAAACTGTTTTTT. The rearrangement links TRBV7-9 to TRBJ1-4; D call uncertain. V was shortened by 2 bases and J by 0 bases, with 10 bases between the two germline ends. Germline V gene lookup returns CDR1 SEHNR and CDR2 FQNEAQ (reference sequence). The CDR3 is 16 residues long.

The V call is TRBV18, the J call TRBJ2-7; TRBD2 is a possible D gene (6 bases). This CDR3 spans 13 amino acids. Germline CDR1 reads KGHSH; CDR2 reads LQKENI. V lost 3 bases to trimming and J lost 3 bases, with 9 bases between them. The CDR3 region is CASSPGSLYEQYF. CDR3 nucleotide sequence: TGTGCCAGCTCACCCGGGAGCCTCTACGAGCAGTACTTC.

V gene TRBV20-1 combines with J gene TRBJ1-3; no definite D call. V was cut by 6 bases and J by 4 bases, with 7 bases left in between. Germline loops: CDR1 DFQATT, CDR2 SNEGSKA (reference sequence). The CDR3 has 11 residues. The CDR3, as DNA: TGCAGTGCCCTACTCGGAAACACCATATATTTT. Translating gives CSALLGNTIYF.